These 22 T cell receptor beta chains were sequenced from one sample in a study of blood T cell repertoires in COVID-19 (dated by TCRdb to 2020 to 2021). Receptor amplification or capture employed the immunoSEQ multiplex PCR assay. TCRdb re-hosts the immuneACCESS table, in-frame sequences only. Its copies lack some clones; in the studies checked, an unresolved V gene accounts for under half of them, and the cause for the rest is not known. The sample table contains around 130,000 clones; only one count was recorded for around 87% of them. The ten largest clones take up roughly 18% of the sample. Sequencing was performed on peripheral blood. These receptors all come from a woman in her forties or fifties who had recovered from COVID-19.

The chain couples TRBV4-2 to TRBJ2-1, with 11 bases that match TRBD2. Trimming at V came to 6 bases and at J to 7 bases, leaving 11 bases not matched to a gene. Germline assignment: CDR1 LGHNA and CDR2 YNFKEQ. CDR3 size: 16 residues. CDR3 region: CASRGFSGREGNEQFF. CDR3 nucleotide sequence: TGTGCCAGCAGGGGATTTAGCGGGAGGGAGGGAAATGAGCAGTTCTTC.

The chain recombines TRBV19 with TRBJ1-1; D might be TRBD1 (6 bases). The V end lost 0 bases, the J end lost 1 base, and 15 bases lay between the germline ends. From germline, CDR1 is LNHDA and CDR2 SQIVND (reference sequence). This CDR3 is 17 amino acids long. The CDR3 spells CASSIDLFRGGNTEAFF. Here the CDR3 DNA reads TGTGCCAGTAGTATAGATCTTTTCAGGGGCGGGAACACTGAAGCTTTCTTT. The variable domain in full, with the rest retrieved from reference TRBV19 and TRBJ1-1, is DGGITQSPKYLFRKEGQNVTLSCEQNLNHDAMYWYRQDPGQGLRLIYYSQIVNDFQKGDIAEGYSVSREKKESFPLTVTSAQKNPTAFYLCASSIDLFRGGNTEAFFGQGTRLTVV.

The chain combines TRBV7-3 with TRBJ1-2; TRBD1 agrees at 11 bases. Germline V CDR1 and CDR2: SGHTA, FQGTGA. V dropped 5 bases and J dropped 2; count of bases not matched to a gene: 4. The CDR3 length is 15 residues. This CDR3 is CASSPGQGANYGYTF. CDR3 bases: TGTGCCAGCAGCCCCGGACAGGGGGCAAACTATGGCTACACCTTC.

This chain connects TRBV4-3 to TRBJ2-3, with 10 bases identical to TRBD2. The CDR3 extends over 16 amino acids. Trimming cost V 1 base and J 2 bases; bases outside gene matches: 3. Germline V CDR1 and CDR2: LGHNA, YSLEER. The chain's CDR3 is CASSQGLAGATDTQYF. As DNA, the CDR3 is TGCGCCAGCAGCCAAGGGCTAGCGGGAGCCACAGATACGCAGTATTTT.

The chain employs TRBV5-1 and TRBJ1-2, with D maybe TRBD1 (5 bases). V shed 0 bases and J shed 5 bases, with 11 bases lying between them. The CDR3 has 14 amino acids. Germline CDR1 reads SGHRS; CDR2 reads YFSETQ. CDR3 bases: TGCGCCAGCAGCTTGGGGGCAGGGCTTTATGGCTACACCTTC. Amino acids: CASSLGAGLYGYTF.

The V and J genes are TRBV4-3 and TRBJ2-3, with D perhaps matching TRBD1 (5 bases). This CDR3 spans 15 amino acids. V was pared by 8 bases and J by 2 bases, with 17 bases between. From germline, CDR1 is LGHNA and CDR2 YSLEER. CDR3 bases: TGCGCCAGCTCAGAAGACAGAACCTCCACAGATACGCAGTATTTT. Residues: CASSEDRTSTDTQYF.

V and J are TRBV24-1 and TRBJ2-5, with D possibly matching TRBD2 (6 bases). The CDR3 runs to 14 residues. Trimming pared 1 base from V and 5 bases from J, leaving 10 bases between. Germline V gene data show CDR1 as KGHDR and CDR2 as SFDVKD. CDR3 DNA: TGTGCCACCAGTGATTTTGGGAGCGGGGAGACCCAGTACTTC. Amino acid sequence: CATSDFGSGETQYF.

The chain joins TRBV6-2 or TRBV6-3 to TRBJ1-2, with TRBD1 as a possible D gene (5 bases). The CDR3 is made up of 12 amino acids. Trimming left V 6 bases short and J 5 bases short, with 10 bases between. The germline V gene encodes CDR1 MNHEY and CDR2 SVGEGT. CDR3 residues: CASSATGYGYTF. In DNA, the CDR3 is TGTGCCAGCAGCGCAACAGGTTATGGCTACACCTTC.

This clone has at least ten counts. The rearrangement links TRBV2 to TRBJ2-1; 10 bases are shared with TRBD1. J gave up 5 bases and V 8 bases, and 15 bases lay outside the gene matches. Germline CDR1 reads SNHLY; CDR2 reads FYNNEI. The CDR3 extends over 17 amino acids. The DNA for the CDR3 is TGTGCCAGCCGGGACAGGGGAATTTATAGGGAGGACAATGAGCAGTTCTTC. Its translation: CASRDRGIYREDNEQFF.

The chain carries TRBV7-9 and TRBJ1-2; D is ambiguous. Germline V gene sequence: CDR1 SEHNR, CDR2 FQNEAQ (reference sequence). The CDR3 runs to 16 residues. The germline V and J ends were trimmed by 5 bases and 4 bases, with 20 bases remaining between them. CDR3 DNA: TGTGCCAGCAGCCCGATGACTATTAAGGGTATCTATGGCTACACCTTC. Translating it yields CASSPMTIKGIYGYTF.

Written as DNA, the CDR3 is TGTGCCAGCAGCCGGGGACTCCTGCCTGGGGAAACCGGGGAGCTGTTTTTT. It is translated as CASSRGLLPGETGELFF. The chain has TRBV4-2 and TRBJ2-2, with D possibly matching TRBD2 (6 bases). Germline V gene data show CDR1 as LGHNA and CDR2 as YNFKEQ. The CDR3 has 17 amino acids. V was pared by 4 bases and J by 5 bases, with 20 bases between.

The chain has TRBV6-1 and TRBJ2-3, with a tentative D call TRBD1 (6 bases). Trimming removed 3 bases at V and 3 bases at J, with 13 bases between. CDR1 and CDR2 from the germline V gene are MNHNS and SASEGT. This CDR3 contains 15 residues. The CDR3 reads CASSEQGPTTDTQYF. CDR3 nucleotide sequence: TGTGCCAGCAGTGAGCAGGGGCCGACGACAGATACGCAGTATTTT.

This clone has just one count. V usage is TRBV4-1 and J usage is TRBJ1-5, with D perhaps matching TRBD1 (5 bases). This CDR3 region has 19 residues. The ends were cut back, 0 bases at V and 1 base at J, with 19 bases in the middle. CDR1 and CDR2 (germline): MGHRA, YSYEKL. In DNA, the CDR3 is TGCGCCAGCAGCCAAGATGGGACTGGGGGATTACGGAGCAATCAGCCCCAGCATTTT. Protein sequence: CASSQDGTGGLRSNQPQHF.

The CDR3 here is CASRDRERNTEAFF. CDR3 DNA sequence: TGTGCCAGCCGGGACAGGGAGAGGAACACTGAAGCTTTCTTT. V gene TRBV10-3 combines with J gene TRBJ1-1; 9 bases are a match to TRBD1. With 10 bases clipped from V and 1 base from J, the junction kept 7 bases outside the gene matches. Germline CDR1 and CDR2: ENHRY and SYGVKD. The CDR3 is 14 amino acids.

The chain couples TRBV18 to TRBJ1-1; possible D gene TRBD1, 6 bases. V shed 1 base and J shed 0 bases, with 15 bases lying between them. CDR1 and CDR2 from the germline V gene are KGHSH and LQKENI. The CDR3 consists of 17 residues. The CDR3 bases are TGTGCCAGCTCACCACTGCGGGGGCCCGTCATGAACACTGAAGCTTTCTTT. It translates to CASSPLRGPVMNTEAFF.

The chain employs TRBV5-1 and TRBJ2-7; TRBD1 might be the D (7 bases). Trimming removed 0 bases from V and 5 bases from J, with 21 bases in between. CDR3 length equals 17 residues. Germline V gene lookup returns CDR1 SGHRS and CDR2 YFSETQ. In DNA, the CDR3 is TGCGCCAGCAGCTTGGCCTGGGGGGCACAGGGGCAAAACGAGCAGTACTTC. Its translation: CASSLAWGAQGQNEQYF.

J is TRBJ2-2 and V is TRBV27, with a weak D call TRBD1 (5 bases). Germline V gene sequence: CDR1 MNHEY, CDR2 SMNVEV (reference sequence). The V and J ends lost 10 bases and 1 base respectively, with 13 bases between them. This CDR3 has 14 amino acids. The CDR3 DNA sequence: TGTGCCACCGGACAAAGCCTGAACACCGGGGAGCTGTTTTTT. Translated: CATGQSLNTGELFF.

This clone was recorded only once. The V and J genes are TRBV7-2 and TRBJ2-3, with 9 bases matching TRBD2. Per germline, CDR1 SGHTA and CDR2 FQGNSA. Losses at the gene ends were 6 bases for V and 9 bases for J; bases not matched to a gene: 19. The CDR3 runs 17 residues. The CDR3 nucleotides are TGTGCCAGCAGTCCCGTCAATATGGCTAGCGGGACCCAAACGCAGTATTTT. This gives the protein CASSPVNMASGTQTQYF.

V and J are TRBV7-9 and TRBJ2-2; possible D gene TRBD1, 6 bases. The V end was cut by 5 bases, the J end by 0 bases, with 16 bases between. The CDR3 runs 17 residues. Germline lookup yields CDR1 SEHNR and CDR2 FQNEAQ (reference sequence). The CDR3 DNA sequence: TGTGCCAGCAGCACCTACAGGGTGTCGTCGAACACCGGGGAGCTGTTTTTT. This sequence encodes CASSTYRVSSNTGELFF.

This chain uses TRBV7-2 with TRBJ2-3, with D possibly matching TRBD1 (7 bases). The V gene lost 5 bases and the J gene lost 9 bases, with 15 bases spanning the gap. The germline CDR1 and CDR2 sequences are SGHTA and FQGNSA. The CDR3 covers 13 residues. CDR3 DNA: TGTGCCAGCAGCCAGAAGGCAGGGGGGACGCAGTATTTT. Translated, it gives CASSQKAGGTQYF.

The genes are TRBV2 and TRBJ2-1; 13 bases match TRBD2. In germline, CDR1 is SNHLY, CDR2 FYNNEI. This CDR3 is 15 amino acids long. J lost 9 bases, V lost 7 bases, and 9 bases had no gene match. As DNA, the CDR3 is TGTGCCAGCACCTCCCGGACTAGCGGGGGTAGTGAGCAGTTCTTC. This sequence encodes CASTSRTSGGSEQFF.

The chain couples TRBV4-1 to TRBJ2-6; 10 nucleotides agree with TRBD1. The CDR3 spans 17 residues. Germline V CDR1 and CDR2: MGHRA, YSYEKL. V dropped 4 bases and J dropped 4; count of bases not matched to a gene: 7. The CDR3: CASSPRQGAGGANVLTF. In DNA, the CDR3 is TGCGCCAGCAGCCCGAGACAGGGGGCAGGGGGGGCCAACGTCCTGACTTTC.